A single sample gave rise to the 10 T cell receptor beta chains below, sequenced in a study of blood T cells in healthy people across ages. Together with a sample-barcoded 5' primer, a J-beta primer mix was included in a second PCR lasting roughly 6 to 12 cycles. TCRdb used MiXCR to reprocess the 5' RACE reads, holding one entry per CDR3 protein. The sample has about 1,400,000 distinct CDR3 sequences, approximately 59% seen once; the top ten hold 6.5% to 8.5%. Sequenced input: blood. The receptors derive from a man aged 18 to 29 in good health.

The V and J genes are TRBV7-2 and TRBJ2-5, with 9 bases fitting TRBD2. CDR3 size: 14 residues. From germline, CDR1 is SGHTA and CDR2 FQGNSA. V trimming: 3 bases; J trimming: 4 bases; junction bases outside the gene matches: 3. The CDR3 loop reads CASSFAGGRETQYF. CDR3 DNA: TGTGCCAGCAGCTTCGCGGGGGGGCGAGAGACCCAGTACTTC. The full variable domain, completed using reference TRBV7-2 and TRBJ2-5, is GAGVSQSPSNKVTEKGKDVELRCDPISGHTALYWYRQSLGQGLEFLIYFQGNSAPDKSGLPSDRFSAERTGGSVSTLTIQRTQQEDSAVYLCASSFAGGRETQYFGPGTRLLVL.

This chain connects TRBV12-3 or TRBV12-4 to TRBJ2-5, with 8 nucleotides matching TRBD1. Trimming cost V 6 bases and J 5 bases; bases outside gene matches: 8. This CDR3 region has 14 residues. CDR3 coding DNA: TGTGCCAGCAGAAGAGGACAGGGTACCGAGACCCAGTACTTC. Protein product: CASRRGQGTETQYF.

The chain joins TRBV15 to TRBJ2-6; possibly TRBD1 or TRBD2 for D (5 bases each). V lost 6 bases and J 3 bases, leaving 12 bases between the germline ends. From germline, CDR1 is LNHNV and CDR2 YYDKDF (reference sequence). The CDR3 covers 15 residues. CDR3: CATSPGANGANVLTF. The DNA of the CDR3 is TGTGCCACCAGTCCCGGGGCTAATGGGGCCAACGTCCTGACTTTC.

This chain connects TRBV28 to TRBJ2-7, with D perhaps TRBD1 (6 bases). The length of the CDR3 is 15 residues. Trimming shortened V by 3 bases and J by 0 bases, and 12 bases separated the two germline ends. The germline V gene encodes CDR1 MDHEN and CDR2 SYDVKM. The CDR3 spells CASSLGDRTSYEQYF. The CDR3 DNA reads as TGTGCCAGCAGTTTGGGCGACAGGACCTCCTACGAGCAGTACTTC.

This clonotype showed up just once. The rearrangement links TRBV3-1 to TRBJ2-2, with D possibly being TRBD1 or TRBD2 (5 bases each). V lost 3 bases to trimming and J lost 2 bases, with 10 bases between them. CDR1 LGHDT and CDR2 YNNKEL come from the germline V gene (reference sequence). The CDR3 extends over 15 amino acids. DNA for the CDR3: TGTGCCAGCAGCCACCCGGGACCTAACACCGGGGAGCTGTTTTTT. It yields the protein CASSHPGPNTGELFF.

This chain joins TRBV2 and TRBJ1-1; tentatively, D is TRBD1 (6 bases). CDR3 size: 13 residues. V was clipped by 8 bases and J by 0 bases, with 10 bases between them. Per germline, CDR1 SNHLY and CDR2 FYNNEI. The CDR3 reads CASETGLNTEAFF. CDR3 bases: TGTGCCAGCGAGACAGGCCTGAACACTGAAGCTTTCTTT.

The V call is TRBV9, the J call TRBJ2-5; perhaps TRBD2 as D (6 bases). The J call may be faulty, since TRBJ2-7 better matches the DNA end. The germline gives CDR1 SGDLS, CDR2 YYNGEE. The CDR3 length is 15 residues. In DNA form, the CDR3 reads TGTGCCAGCAGCGTCCGGGACTTCTCTACCTACGAGCAGTACTTC. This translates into CASSVRDFSTYEQYF.

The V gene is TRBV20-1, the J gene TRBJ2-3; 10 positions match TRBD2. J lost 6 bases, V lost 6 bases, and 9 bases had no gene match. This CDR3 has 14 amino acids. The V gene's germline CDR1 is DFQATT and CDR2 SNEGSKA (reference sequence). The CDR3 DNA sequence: TGCAGTGCCACAAGCGGGAGGGCCTTGGATACGCAGTATTTT. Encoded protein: CSATSGRALDTQYF.

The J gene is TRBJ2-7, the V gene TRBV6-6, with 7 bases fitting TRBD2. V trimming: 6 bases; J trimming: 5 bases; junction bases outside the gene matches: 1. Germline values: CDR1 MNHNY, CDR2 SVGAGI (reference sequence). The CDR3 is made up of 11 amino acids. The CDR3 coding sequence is TGTGCCAGCAGGCGGGAGAACGAGCAGTACTTC. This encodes CASRRENEQYF.

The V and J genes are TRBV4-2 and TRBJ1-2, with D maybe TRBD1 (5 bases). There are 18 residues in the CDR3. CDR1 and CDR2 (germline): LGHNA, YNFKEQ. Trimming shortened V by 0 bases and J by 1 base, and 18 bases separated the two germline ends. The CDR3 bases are TGTGCCAGCAGCCAAGATCGGGGGATGGACGGTTTTAACTATGGCTACACCTTC. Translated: CASSQDRGMDGFNYGYTF.